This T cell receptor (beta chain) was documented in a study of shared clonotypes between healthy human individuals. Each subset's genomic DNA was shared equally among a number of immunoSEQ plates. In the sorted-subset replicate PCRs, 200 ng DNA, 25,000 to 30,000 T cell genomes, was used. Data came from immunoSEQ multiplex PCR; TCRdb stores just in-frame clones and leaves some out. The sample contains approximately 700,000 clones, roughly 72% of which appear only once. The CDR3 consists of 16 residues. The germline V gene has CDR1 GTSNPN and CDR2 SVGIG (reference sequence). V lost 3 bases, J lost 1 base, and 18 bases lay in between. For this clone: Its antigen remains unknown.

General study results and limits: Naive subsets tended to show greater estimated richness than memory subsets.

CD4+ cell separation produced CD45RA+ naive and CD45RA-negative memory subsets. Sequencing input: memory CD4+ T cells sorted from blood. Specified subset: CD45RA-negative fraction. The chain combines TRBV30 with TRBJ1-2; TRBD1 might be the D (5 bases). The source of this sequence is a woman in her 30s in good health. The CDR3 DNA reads TGTGCCTGGAGCAACAGGCAAGCGTCCATTAACTATGGCTACACCTTC. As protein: CAWSNRQASINYGYTF.